These 9 T cell receptor beta chains were sequenced from one sample in a study of blood T cell repertoires in COVID-19 (dated by TCRdb to 2018 to 2020). Libraries came from the immunoSEQ multiplex PCR assay. Drawn from immuneACCESS, this table holds only the in-frame rearrangements with V and J called that TCRdb kept. Clones are partly lost; checked studies trace under half to an unresolved V gene and leave the rest unexplained. The sample table contains over 300,000 clones; only one count was recorded for approximately 85% of them. The ten largest clones take up around 6.9% of the sample. The sequencing sample was made of peripheral blood. Receptors were obtained from a human donor in a cohort sampled during active COVID-19.

J is TRBJ2-7 and V is TRBV19; possibly TRBD2 for D (6 bases). The CDR3 has 14 residues. Trimming shortened V by 5 bases and J by 3 bases, and 14 bases separated the two germline ends. The V gene's germline CDR1 is LNHDA and CDR2 SQIVND (reference sequence). The CDR3 nucleotides read TGTGCCAGTAGTGCCTCCACCGGGAGCTACGAGCAGTACTTC. Translated: CASSASTGSYEQYF.

This chain connects TRBV7-6 to TRBJ2-7, with D unresolved. CDR1 and CDR2 (germline): SGHVS, FNYEAQ. Trimming removed 8 bases at V and 6 bases at J, with 5 bases between. This CDR3 is 9 amino acids long. The CDR3 DNA follows: TGTGCCAGCGGGCTCGAGCAGTACTTC. Its protein is CASGLEQYF. Using reference TRBV7-6 and TRBJ2-7 for the parts outside the CDR3, the full variable domain is GAGVSQSPRYKVTKRGQDVALRCDPISGHVSLYWYRQALGQGPEFLTYFNYEAQQDKSGLPNDRFSAERPEGSISTLTIQRTEQRDSAMYRCASGLEQYFGPGTRLTVT.

The CDR3 loop reads CASSLGVGGGALGANVLTF. The CDR3 nucleotides read TGTGCCAGCAGCTTGGGAGTAGGCGGGGGGGCCCTTGGGGCCAACGTCCTGACTTTC. The J gene is TRBJ2-6, the V gene TRBV5-5, with TRBD2 matching over 9 bases. The trim removed 0 bases at V and 3 bases at J, leaving 10 bases unmatched. This CDR3 comprises 19 residues. Germline values: CDR1 SGHKS, CDR2 YYEKEE (reference sequence).

J is TRBJ2-2 and V is TRBV5-1; TRBD2 matches 8 bases. This CDR3 region has 15 residues. V was pared by 2 bases and J by 5 bases, with 5 bases of the junction left unmatched. CDR1 SGHRS and CDR2 YFSETQ come from the germline V gene. This CDR3 is CASSFGGLETGELFF. In DNA, the CDR3 is TGCGCCAGCAGCTTTGGGGGACTAGAAACCGGGGAGCTGTTTTTT.

The CDR3 protein is CASSSRDRQETQYF. The CDR3 DNA is TGTGCCAGCAGTTCCCGGGACAGGCAAGAGACCCAGTACTTC. The J gene is TRBJ2-5, the V gene TRBV11-3; TRBD1 aligns across 8 bases. Germline CDR1 reads SGHNT; CDR2 reads YENEEA. Trimming at V came to 6 bases and at J to 2 bases, leaving 5 bases not matched to a gene. This CDR3 is built from 14 residues.

This rearrangement joins TRBV12-5 to TRBJ2-2; D may be TRBD2 (6 bases). V was cut by 0 bases and J by 0 bases, with 20 bases left in between. The CDR3 has 20 residues. From germline, CDR1 is LGHNT and CDR2 FRNRAP. In nucleotides, the CDR3 is TGTGCTAGTGGTTTGGTACTAGTCCTAGCGATCCCCTCGAACACCGGGGAGCTGTTTTTT. Amino acids: CASGLVLVLAIPSNTGELFF. The full variable domain, with the rest looked up from reference TRBV12-5 and TRBJ2-2, is DARVTQTPRHKVTEMGQEVTMRCQPILGHNTVFWYRQTMMQGLELLAYFRNRAPLDDSGMPKDRFSAEMPDATLATLKIQPSEPRDSAVYFCASGLVLVLAIPSNTGELFFGEGSRLTVL.

J is TRBJ1-2 and V is TRBV6-6; perhaps TRBD1 as D (5 bases). Deletions cut 6 bases from V and 1 base from J, with 12 bases between. Germline lookup yields CDR1 MNHNY and CDR2 SVGAGI (reference sequence). The CDR3 is made up of 14 amino acids. CDR3 residues: CASSVTAINYGYTF. CDR3 nucleotides: TGTGCCAGCAGCGTGACAGCTATTAACTATGGCTACACCTTC.

V is TRBV5-1 and J is TRBJ1-2; D is possibly TRBD1 (6 bases). The CDR3 has 13 residues. CDR1 is SGHRS and CDR2 is YFSETQ in the germline V gene. Trimming removed 0 bases from V and 3 bases from J, with 6 bases in between. The CDR3 reads CASSLDRDYGYTF. The CDR3 bases are TGCGCCAGCAGCTTGGACAGGGACTATGGCTACACCTTC.

V usage is TRBV6-5 and J usage is TRBJ2-1, with 13 bases lining up with TRBD2. V lost 10 bases and J lost 7; bases outside the gene matches: 7. CDR3 length: 14 residues. Looked up from germline, CDR1 is MNHEY and CDR2 is SVGAGI. CDR3 sequence: CATSRLAGGNEQFF. CDR3 nucleotides: TGTGCCACCTCCCGACTAGCGGGGGGAAATGAGCAGTTCTTC.